This T cell receptor (beta chain) was found in a study of blood T cell repertoires in COVID-19. Across the study: Sites across the United States, Italy and Spain contributed samples from acute and convalescent COVID-19. PBMCs, B-cell-depleted T cells, or T cells were the source of the cDNA or gDNA that made up the material.

Study processing details: Estimated nucleated cell counts came from reference gene primer amplification. The assay was immunoSEQ multiplex PCR, and TCRdb's table has in-frame clones only and misses some. The DNA gave D and trimming, while V, J and clone size come from that table. The sample lists tens of thousands of clones; over 75% were seen once. The CDR3 runs 15 residues. Germline trimming cut 2 bases from V and 2 bases from J; bases unmatched to any gene: 1. The germline CDR1 and CDR2 sequences are MDHEN and SYDVKM. The chain uses TRBV28 and TRBJ2-3, with 10 bases aligning to TRBD2. This TCR was sampled from a human donor in a cohort sampled during active COVID-19. The material sequenced was peripheral blood. This CDR3 reads CASSLSGRATDTQYF. CDR3 nucleotide sequence: TGTGCCAGCAGTTTAAGCGGGAGGGCCACAGATACGCAGTATTTT.